This TCR beta chain was sequenced during a study of blood T cell repertoires in COVID-19. The data were produced by immunoSEQ multiplex PCR, yet TCRdb's version contains in-frame clones alone and is incomplete. This table has about 170,000 clones, under 90% appearing once. CDR1 SGHTA and CDR2 FQGTGA come from the germline V gene. The CDR3 extends over 14 amino acids. The V segment lost 5 bases and the J segment 6 bases; nucleotides outside the gene matches: 2. The TCR comes from a woman over 75 with acute or convalescent COVID-19. Sequencing was performed on peripheral blood. This chain links TRBV7-3 with TRBJ2-1, with 12 positions matching TRBD2. CDR3 in DNA: TGTGCCAGCAGCCTGGGACTAGCGGGCAATGAGCAGTTCTTC. It codes for CASSLGLAGNEQFF.